This T cell receptor (beta chain) was obtained from a study of glioma-infiltrating T cells after dendritic cell vaccination. Germline lookup yields CDR1 SGHAT and CDR2 FQNNGV. Trimming pared 2 bases from V and 4 bases from J, leaving 8 bases between. This CDR3 comprises 14 residues. Isocitrate dehydrogenase mutation was absent in all glioblastoma patients. The immunoSEQ assay amplified TCRB CDR3 from up to roughly 2 ug DNA. Sequencing used immunoSEQ multiplex PCR; TCRdb keeps in-frame clones, though not all of them. The repertoire has 75,000 to 100,000 clones, around 80% of them found once; the top ten carry around 6%.

This clonotype originated in a human donor with glioblastoma. The sequencing here drew on blood, taken before dendritic cell vaccination. This rearrangement joins TRBV11-2 to TRBJ1-4, with D unclear. CDR3 in DNA: TGTGCCAGCAGCTTATGGGGAGATAATGAAAAACTGTTTTTT. It translates to CASSLWGDNEKLFF.